Presented here are 13 T cell receptor beta chains from one specimen sequenced in a study of blood T cell repertoires in COVID-19. The repertoire was sequenced with immunoSEQ multiplex PCR; TCRdb's copy has only in-frame clones and lacks some. The table shows some 180,000 clones, with around 87% occurring only once. The material sequenced was peripheral blood. The receptors shown here come from a woman older than 75 with COVID-19, enrolled during active disease.

The rearrangement joins TRBV14 to TRBJ2-6, with TRBD1 as a possible D gene (6 bases). V was cut by 5 bases and J by 0 bases, with 14 bases left in between. The germline gives CDR1 SGHDN, CDR2 FVKESK. The CDR3 consists of 17 residues. The CDR3 DNA is TGTGCCAGCAGCAAAATGACAGGCCTCTCTGGGGCCAACGTCCTGACTTTC. It yields the protein CASSKMTGLSGANVLTF. The variable domain in full, completed from reference TRBV14 and TRBJ2-6, reads EAGVTQFPSHSVIEKGQTVTLRCDPISGHDNLYWYRRVMGKEIKFLLHFVKESKQDESGMPNNRFLAERTGGTYSTLKVQPAELEDSGVYFCASSKMTGLSGANVLTFGAGSRLTVL.

The chain recombines TRBV3-1 (or the pseudogene TRBV3-2) with TRBJ1-2, with 7 bases that match TRBD1. From germline, CDR1 is LGHDT and CDR2 YNNKEL (reference sequence). CDR3 length: 14 amino acids. J was trimmed by 7 bases and V by 4 bases; bases with no gene match: 9. The DNA of the CDR3 is TGTGCCAGCAGCCCCCCCAAGGGGGCCGGTGGCTACACCTTC. This gives the protein CASSPPKGAGGYTF.

The V call is TRBV5-4, the J call TRBJ2-5; possibly TRBD2 for D (6 bases). Trimming shortened V by 6 bases and J by 3 bases, and 15 bases separated the two germline ends. The CDR3 runs to 14 residues. Per germline, CDR1 SGHNT and CDR2 YYREEE (reference sequence). CDR3 DNA: TGTGCCAGCAACCCTCCGGGAGTTGAAGAGACCCAGTACTTC. Residues: CASNPPGVEETQYF.

This chain uses TRBV6-2 or TRBV6-3 with TRBJ2-4, with 7 bases identical to TRBD2. The J segment lost 8 bases and the V segment lost 7 bases, leaving 11 bases of the junction unmatched. Germline CDR1 is MNHEY and CDR2 is SVGEGT. The CDR3 has 14 amino acids. The CDR3 nucleotides read TGTGCCAGCACCCCTGGGGGGGGAGAACACATTCAGTACTTC. This codes for CASTPGGGEHIQYF.

V gene TRBV12-3 or TRBV12-4 combines with J gene TRBJ1-2; no definite D call. V shed 6 bases and J shed 8 bases, with 13 bases lying between them. This CDR3 comprises 12 residues. Written as DNA, the CDR3 is TGTGCCAGCAGCCACCATGGCGGGGGCTACACCTTC. It yields the protein CASSHHGGGYTF.

The rearrangement links TRBV5-6 to TRBJ2-1; D might be TRBD2 (6 bases). The CDR3 length is 15 residues. Trimming pared 2 bases from V and 7 bases from J, leaving 16 bases between. CDR1 is SGHDT, CDR2 YYEEEE, per germline. The CDR3 spells CASSFSLAGRNEQFF. CDR3 nucleotides: TGTGCCAGCAGCTTTTCCCTGGCGGGGCGAAATGAGCAGTTCTTC.

CDR3 region: CASSQELVTSPQETQYF. In DNA form, the CDR3 reads TGCGCCAGCAGCCAAGAGCTCGTGACTAGCCCCCAAGAGACCCAGTACTTC. V usage is TRBV4-3 and J usage is TRBJ2-5; 7 bases fit TRBD2. The CDR3 length is 17 residues. Germline V gives CDR1 LGHNA, CDR2 YSLEER. Trimming cost V 0 bases and J 1 base; bases outside gene matches: 8.

This chain links TRBV3-1 (or the pseudogene TRBV3-2) with TRBJ1-2; 8 nucleotides match TRBD1. V trimming: 1 base; J trimming: 8 bases; junction bases outside the gene matches: 6. Germline lookup yields CDR1 LGHDT and CDR2 YNNKEL (reference sequence). The CDR3 is 14 residues long. CDR3 sequence (DNA): TGTGCCAGCAGCCAAGTGGACAGGGCAAGGGGCTACACCTTC. This codes for CASSQVDRARGYTF.

The J gene is TRBJ2-1, the V gene TRBV2, with 9 bases that match TRBD2. CDR1 SNHLY and CDR2 FYNNEI come from the germline V gene. With 3 bases clipped from V and 7 bases from J, the junction kept 4 bases outside the gene matches. The CDR3 loop spans 14 amino acids. The CDR3 protein is CASSDLAGYNEQFF. The DNA of the CDR3 is TGTGCCAGCAGTGACCTAGCGGGATATAATGAGCAGTTCTTC.

The V and J genes are TRBV11-3 and TRBJ2-1, with 8 bases lining up with TRBD2. Losses at the gene ends were 1 base for V and 6 bases for J; bases not matched to a gene: 8. Germline CDR1 is SGHNT and CDR2 is YENEEA. The CDR3 runs 16 residues. CDR3 DNA: TGTGCCAGCAGCTTAGGTCTTGCGGGAGGAAGCAATGAGCAGTTCTTC. This translates into CASSLGLAGGSNEQFF.

J is TRBJ2-1 and V is TRBV27, with TRBD2 identical over 11 bases. The germline V gene has CDR1 MNHEY and CDR2 SMNVEV (reference sequence). The CDR3 has 17 residues. V gave up 7 bases and J gave up 7 bases; unmatched junction bases: 15. This CDR3 is CASNKASGRLSGNEQFF. The CDR3 coding sequence is TGTGCCAGCAATAAAGCTAGCGGGAGGCTATCTGGGAATGAGCAGTTCTTC.

V gene TRBV6-5 combines with J gene TRBJ1-2, with TRBD1 identical over 8 bases. This CDR3 region has 14 residues. Germline assignment: CDR1 MNHEY and CDR2 SVGAGI. V lost 8 bases to trimming and J lost 2 bases; unmatched junction nucleotides: 7. CDR3 sequence reads: CASGVRQGNYGYTF. In DNA form, the CDR3 reads TGTGCCAGCGGCGTTCGACAGGGGAACTATGGCTACACCTTC.

The rearrangement links TRBV19 to TRBJ1-5, with D uncertain. Germline values: CDR1 LNHDA, CDR2 SQIVND (reference sequence). Trimming left V 10 bases short and J 2 bases short, with 9 bases between. The CDR3 totals 12 residues. The CDR3 coding sequence is TGTGCCACGTCTAGCGGCAATCAGCCCCAGCATTTT. Amino acids: CATSSGNQPQHF. The full variable domain, its missing parts supplied by reference TRBV19 and TRBJ1-5, is DGGITQSPKYLFRKEGQNVTLSCEQNLNHDAMYWYRQDPGQGLRLIYYSQIVNDFQKGDIAEGYSVSREKKESFPLTVTSAQKNPTAFYLCATSSGNQPQHFGDGTRLSIL.